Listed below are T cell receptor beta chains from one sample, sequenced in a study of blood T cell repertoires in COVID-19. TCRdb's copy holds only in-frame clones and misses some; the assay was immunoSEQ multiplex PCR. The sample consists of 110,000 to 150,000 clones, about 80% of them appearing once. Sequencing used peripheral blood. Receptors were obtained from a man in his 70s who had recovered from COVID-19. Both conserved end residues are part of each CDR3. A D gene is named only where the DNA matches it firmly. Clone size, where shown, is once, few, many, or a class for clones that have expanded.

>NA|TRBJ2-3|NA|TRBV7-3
CASSPGTYDTQYF
TGTGCCAGCAGCCCCGGGACATATGATACGCAGTATTTT
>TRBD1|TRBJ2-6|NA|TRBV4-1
CASSQALGQVHSGANVLTF
TGCGCCAGCAGCCAAGCATTGGGACAGGTACACTCTGGGGCCAACGTCCTGACTTTC
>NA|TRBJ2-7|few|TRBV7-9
CASSLEGDLYEQYF
TGTGCCAGCAGCTTAGAAGGGGATCTCTACGAGCAGTACTTC
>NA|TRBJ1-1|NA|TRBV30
CAWSAGFTGAFF
TGTGCCTGGAGTGCCGGATTTACCGGGGCTTTCTTT
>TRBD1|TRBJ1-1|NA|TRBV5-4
CASSLGGTGEAFF
TGTGCCAGCAGCTTGGGGGGGACAGGAGAAGCTTTCTTT
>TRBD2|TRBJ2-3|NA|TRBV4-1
CASSRGEDTQYF
TGCGCCAGCAGTCGGGGGGAAGATACGCAGTATTTT
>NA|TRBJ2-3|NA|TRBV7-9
CASSLVGPGTDTQYF
TGTGCCAGCAGCTTAGTGGGTCCGGGGACAGATACGCAGTATTTT
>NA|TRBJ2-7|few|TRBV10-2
CASSEEARYEQYF
TGCGCCAGCAGTGAAGAAGCCCGCTACGAGCAGTACTTC
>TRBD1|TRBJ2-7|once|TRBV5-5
CASSLAGTGVYEQYF
TGTGCCAGCAGCTTGGCCGGGACAGGGGTTTACGAGCAGTACTTC
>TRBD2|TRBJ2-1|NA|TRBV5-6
CASILRGSGLAQYNEQFF
TGTGCCAGCATCTTGAGGGGGAGTGGACTAGCGCAATACAATGAGCAGTTCTTC
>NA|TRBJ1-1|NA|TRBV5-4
CASSGRGTEAFF
TGTGCCAGCAGCGGGAGGGGGACTGAAGCTTTCTTT
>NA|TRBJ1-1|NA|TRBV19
CASSIVSGVETEAFF
TGTGCCAGTAGTATAGTTTCAGGGGTAGAGACTGAAGCTTTCTTT
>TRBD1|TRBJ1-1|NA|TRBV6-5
CASSTQGVSTEAFF
TGTGCCAGCAGTACACAGGGGGTAAGCACTGAAGCTTTCTTT
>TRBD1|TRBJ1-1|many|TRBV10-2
CASQGGDRGYTEAFF
TGCGCCAGTCAGGGGGGAGACAGGGGGTACACTGAAGCTTTCTTT
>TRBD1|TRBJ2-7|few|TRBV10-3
CAISHRGRVHEQYF
TGTGCCATCAGTCACAGGGGGCGCGTCCACGAGCAGTACTTC
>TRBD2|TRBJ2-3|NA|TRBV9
CASSVSAGGVSDTQYF
TGTGCCAGCAGCGTCTCAGCGGGGGGGGTCTCAGATACGCAGTATTTT
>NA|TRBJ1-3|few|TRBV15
CATSRDLGGKGGNTIYF
TGTGCCACCAGCAGGGACCTCGGGGGGAAAGGTGGAAACACCATATATTTT
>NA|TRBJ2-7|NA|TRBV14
CASSQQFSSYEQYF
TGTGCCAGCAGCCAACAATTCAGCTCCTACGAGCAGTACTTC